The next 23 T cell receptor beta chains were all read from a single sample in a study of blood T cells in healthy people across ages. Using a J-beta primer mix together with a sample-barcoded 5' primer, a second PCR was run for about 7 to 12 cycles. Each CDR3 protein is one row after TCRdb ran MiXCR on the 5' RACE reads. The sample contains around 1,800,000 distinct CDR3 sequences, around 40% of which appear only once. Sequencing input: blood. The receptor set was obtained from a human donor in good health.

This clonotype was seen a handful of times. The rearrangement uses TRBV29-1 and TRBJ2-7; the D is unclear. Trimming pared 4 bases from V and 0 bases from J, leaving 10 bases between. The CDR3 runs 13 residues. Germline V gene sequence: CDR1 SQVTM, CDR2 ANQGSEA. CDR3 in amino acids: CSVGRRRSYEQYF. In DNA, the CDR3 is TGCAGCGTTGGTAGGAGACGCTCCTACGAGCAGTACTTC.

On this clonotype itself: One end of the junction does not line up with germline, which may come from a read error. CDR3 nucleotides: TGTGCCGGCAGCTTAGCGCTGTTCGTTGAGCAGTTCTTC. Translating it yields CAGSLALFVEQFF. This chain uses TRBV7-9 with TRBJ2-1; TRBD2 might be the D (5 bases). This CDR3 comprises 13 residues. Germline V gene sequence: CDR1 SEHNR, CDR2 FQNEAQ (reference sequence).

This clonotype was detected only a few times. At one of its ends the junction is not consistent with the germline gene, which may arise from a read error. CDR3 loop: CASSLVDSRLFF. CDR3 nucleotides: TGTGCCAGTAGCTTAGTGGACAGCAGGCTGTTTTTT. The gene calls are TRBV7-2 and TRBJ1-4, with D perhaps TRBD1 (6 bases). This CDR3 spans 12 amino acids. The V gene's germline CDR1 is SGHTA and CDR2 FQGNSA. The variable domain in full, completed from reference TRBV7-2 and TRBJ1-4, reads GAGVSQSPSNKVTEKGKDVELRCDPISGHTALYWYRQSLGQGLEFLIYFQGNSAPDKSGLPSDRFSAERTGGSVSTLTIQRTQQEDSAVYLCASSLVDSRLFFGSGTQLSVL.

The gene calls are TRBV29-1 and TRBJ1-2, with unresolved D. Trimming shortened V by 2 bases and J by 4 bases, and 14 bases separated the two germline ends. The CDR3 has 14 residues. CDR1 is SQVTM, CDR2 ANQGSEA, per germline. The CDR3 DNA is TGCAGCGTTGAAACCCCCTCCGGCGGCTATGGCTACACCTTC. Amino acid sequence: CSVETPSGGYGYTF. Full variable domain (remainder filled in from reference TRBV29-1 and TRBJ1-2): SAVISQKPSRDICQRGTSLTIQCQVDSQVTMMFWYRQQPGQSLTLIATANQGSEATYESGFVIDKFPISRPNLTFSTLTVSNMSPEDSSIYLCSVETPSGGYGYTFGSGTRLTVV.

This clonotype has ten or more counts. The chain combines TRBV4-3 with TRBJ2-5; TRBD2 matches 7 bases. CDR1 and CDR2 (germline): LGHNA, YSLEER. With 5 bases clipped from V and 5 bases from J, the junction kept 11 bases outside the gene matches. The CDR3 has 15 amino acids. In DNA form, the CDR3 reads TGCGCCAGCAGCACTCACGGACTAGAGGAGGAGACCCAGTACTTC. Translated, it gives CASSTHGLEEETQYF.

This clonotype was counted at least ten times. V and J are TRBV12-3 or TRBV12-4 and TRBJ1-2, with no clear D. V lost 4 bases and J lost 4, with 13 bases in between. There are 14 residues in the CDR3. The CDR3 nucleotides are TGTGCCAGCAGTTCCCCGGGGAGGCGCTATGGCTACACCTTC. Its protein is CASSSPGRRYGYTF.

This clonotype was seen only a few times. In DNA form, the CDR3 reads TGTGCCAGCAGCCCGGGACTTTCCCACATTCAGTACTTC. Translated, it gives CASSPGLSHIQYF. This rearrangement joins TRBV7-8 to TRBJ2-4; possible D gene TRBD2, 6 bases. CDR1 SGHVS and CDR2 FQNEAQ come from the germline V gene. V gave up 5 bases and J gave up 8 bases, with 13 bases separating them. The CDR3 sequence is 13 residues long.

The V call is TRBV7-2, the J call TRBJ1-2; D is perhaps TRBD1 (6 bases). This CDR3 is built from 15 residues. Germline V lookup: CDR1 SGHTA, CDR2 FQGNSA. The ends were cut back, 5 bases at V and 0 bases at J, with 13 bases in the middle. CDR3 DNA: TGTGCCAGCAGCCCCGTGGGGGGCTCTAACTATGGCTACACCTTC. It yields the protein CASSPVGGSNYGYTF.

The chain carries TRBV12-3 or TRBV12-4 and TRBJ2-3; 8 positions agree with TRBD2. Losses at the gene ends were 4 bases for V and 2 bases for J; bases not matched to a gene: 8. The CDR3 loop spans 16 amino acids. CDR3 in DNA: TGTGCCAGCAGTTCTCAAGGCGGGGGGATCACAGATACGCAGTATTTT. It translates to CASSSQGGGITDTQYF.

The DNA for the CDR3 is TGCAGTGCGCCTTGGACCCTGAACACTGAAGCTTTCTTT. It yields the protein CSAPWTLNTEAFF. The chain is built from TRBV20-1 and TRBJ1-1; D is unresolved. This CDR3 contains 13 residues. Germline-derived CDR1 and CDR2 are DFQATT and SNEGSKA (reference sequence). The V end lost 6 bases, the J end lost 0 bases, and 11 bases lay between the germline ends.

This clonotype showed up many times. As DNA, the CDR3 is TGTGCCAGCAGCAAGGGGGGGGAGACCCAGTACTTC. This translates into CASSKGGETQYF. This chain joins TRBV7-9 and TRBJ2-5; D might be TRBD2 (7 bases). CDR1 and CDR2 (germline): SEHNR, FQNEAQ (reference sequence). This CDR3 is built from 12 residues. V was trimmed by 5 bases and J by 5 bases, leaving 9 bases between them.

V usage is TRBV10-3 and J usage is TRBJ1-2, with D hard to call. Looked up from germline, CDR1 is ENHRY and CDR2 is SYGVKD. The V and J ends lost 0 bases and 6 bases respectively, with 11 bases between them. There are 14 residues in the CDR3. CDR3 sequence reads: CAISESGEGNGYTF. DNA for the CDR3: TGTGCCATCAGTGAGTCCGGGGAAGGGAATGGCTACACCTTC.

V gene TRBV19 combines with J gene TRBJ1-1, with 7 bases aligning to TRBD1. This CDR3 is 16 amino acids long. Germline trimming cut 5 bases from V and 1 base from J; bases unmatched to any gene: 10. Germline values: CDR1 LNHDA, CDR2 SQIVND (reference sequence). CDR3 in amino acids: CASSPFRGQTNTEAFF. The CDR3, as DNA: TGTGCCAGTAGTCCTTTTCGGGGACAGACGAACACTGAAGCTTTCTTT.

This clonotype was counted only a few times. V usage is TRBV4-3 and J usage is TRBJ2-1, with D tentatively TRBD2 (5 bases). Looked up from germline, CDR1 is LGHNA and CDR2 is YSLEER. This CDR3 is built from 16 residues. V dropped 0 bases and J dropped 8 bases, with 17 bases sitting between them. The CDR3 sequence: CASSQESRGFLDEQFF. CDR3 coding DNA: TGCGCCAGCAGCCAAGAGTCTCGGGGTTTTCTGGATGAGCAGTTCTTC.

This clonotype is a singleton in its sample. The V call is TRBV4-2, the J call TRBJ2-6, with D uncertain. CDR1 is LGHNA and CDR2 is YNFKEQ in the germline V gene. The length of the CDR3 is 16 residues. V lost 1 base and J lost 0, with 7 bases in between. The CDR3 here is CASSQVAASGANVLTF. CDR3 DNA: TGTGCCAGCAGCCAAGTGGCCGCCTCTGGGGCCAACGTCCTGACTTTC.

The chain links TRBV10-3 to TRBJ1-1; 8 bases line up with TRBD1. The CDR3 length is 15 residues. Germline assignment: CDR1 ENHRY and CDR2 SYGVKD. V was clipped by 5 bases and J by 1 base; unmatched bases: 6. This CDR3 is CAISSGQVSNTEAFF. The CDR3 DNA is TGTGCCATCAGTTCGGGACAGGTATCGAACACTGAAGCTTTCTTT.

The chain has TRBV5-5 and TRBJ1-1, with TRBD1 matching 7 bases. This CDR3 region has 16 residues. The J segment lost 6 bases and the V segment lost 1 base, leaving 12 bases of the junction unmatched. Germline V gives CDR1 SGHKS, CDR2 YYEKEE (reference sequence). CDR3 protein: CASSLYRGGPSAEAFF. As DNA, the CDR3 is TGTGCCAGCAGCTTGTACAGGGGCGGTCCCTCCGCTGAAGCTTTCTTT.

J is TRBJ2-1 and V is TRBV5-1; the D gene is possibly TRBD1 (5 bases). The germline V and J ends were trimmed by 4 bases and 0 bases, with 17 bases remaining between them. CDR1 and CDR2 from the germline V gene are SGHRS and YFSETQ. The CDR3 has 17 residues. CDR3 sequence (DNA): TGCGCCAGCAGCATCAGTGGCCAGGGCAGCTCCTACAATGAGCAGTTCTTC. Translation: CASSISGQGSSYNEQFF. The full variable domain, in which reference TRBV5-1 and TRBJ2-1 provide the parts outside the CDR3, is KAGVTQTPRYLIKTRGQQVTLSCSPISGHRSVSWYQQTPGQGLQFLFEYFSETQRNKGNFPGRFSGRQFSNSRSEMNVSTLELGDSALYLCASSISGQGSSYNEQFFGPGTRLTVL.

The chain joins TRBV10-3 to TRBJ1-4; D unclear. There are 15 residues in the CDR3. Trimming left V 3 bases short and J 7 bases short, with 15 bases between. Germline V gene sequence: CDR1 ENHRY, CDR2 SYGVKD. In DNA form, the CDR3 reads TGTGCCATCAGTGAAAACAGTGGGTTAACTGAAAAACTGTTTTTT. Amino acids: CAISENSGLTEKLFF.

A few counts support this clonotype. This chain's CDR3 is CASRKTGAVTYEQYF. The CDR3, as DNA: TGTGCCAGCAGGAAGACCGGAGCCGTGACCTACGAGCAGTACTTC. The rearrangement uses TRBV28 and TRBJ2-7; D is uncertain. The germline V and J ends were trimmed by 6 bases and 2 bases, with 17 bases remaining between them. Germline V gives CDR1 MDHEN, CDR2 SYDVKM. The CDR3 is made up of 15 amino acids.

The chain recombines TRBV12-3 or TRBV12-4 with TRBJ2-3; TRBD2 might be the D (6 bases). The CDR3 runs 16 residues. Trimming shortened V by 4 bases and J by 8 bases, and 22 bases separated the two germline ends. The CDR3 region is CASSWDSLEWIGTQYF. The CDR3 DNA is TGTGCCAGCAGTTGGGACTCCCTGGAGTGGATTGGTACGCAGTATTTT.

The rearrangement joins TRBV12-3 or TRBV12-4 to TRBJ1-2; D ambiguous. This CDR3 contains 12 residues. V lost 5 bases to trimming and J lost 6 bases, with 10 bases between them. In DNA form, the CDR3 reads TGTGCCAGCAGTGTGCGGTTAAATGGCTACACCTTC. It codes for CASSVRLNGYTF.

In its sample, this clonotype was seen many times. The chain employs TRBV9 and TRBJ2-7; D is perhaps TRBD1 (6 bases). Between the trimmed V and J ends, which lost 2 bases and 1 base, there was a span of 13 bases. The CDR3 length is 15 residues. Germline V gene sequence: CDR1 SGDLS, CDR2 YYNGEE. The CDR3 coding sequence is TGTGCCAGCAGCGTCGGCCGAACAGGGTCCTACGAGCAGTACTTC. Amino acids: CASSVGRTGSYEQYF.